One and the same sample provided the 27 T cell receptor beta chains below, sequenced in a study of cytomegalovirus exposure and HLA in healthy donors. The PCR was carried out with 60 Vbeta primers and 13 Jbeta primers. Data came from immunoSEQ multiplex PCR; TCRdb stores just in-frame clones and leaves some out. Of roughly 45,000 clones in the sample, around 62% are singletons; the top ten hold about 8.7%. The sequenced material came from PBMCs. These receptors came from a human donor in good health.

This clone occurred a few times. The chain is built from TRBV5-1 and TRBJ2-1; D is uncertain. There are 15 residues in the CDR3. CDR1 is SGHRS, CDR2 YFSETQ, per germline. Trimming removed 0 bases at V and 3 bases at J, with 10 bases between. The CDR3 spells CASSLGAKVYNEQFF. The DNA of the CDR3 is TGCGCCAGCAGCTTGGGGGCAAAGGTCTACAATGAGCAGTTCTTC.

The V gene is TRBV4-3, the J gene TRBJ1-4, with D unclear. Trimming cost V 2 bases and J 0 bases, with 7 bases left between them. The CDR3 is 15 amino acids. Per the germline V gene, CDR1 is LGHNA and CDR2 is YSLEER. CDR3 bases: TGCGCCAGCAGCCAATCGCAGACAACTAATGAAAAACTGTTTTTT. Protein: CASSQSQTTNEKLFF.

This chain connects TRBV5-6 to TRBJ2-1, with D tentatively TRBD2 (5 bases). The CDR3 sequence is 12 residues long. Between the trimmed V and J ends, which lost 0 bases and 8 bases, there was a span of 6 bases. Per the germline V gene, CDR1 is SGHDT and CDR2 is YYEEEE. CDR3 bases: TGTGCCAGCAGCTTGGCCGGGGATGAGCAGTTCTTC. Translated, it gives CASSLAGDEQFF.

The chain recombines TRBV2 with TRBJ2-3; D may be TRBD1 (5 bases). V lost 6 bases and J 3 bases, leaving 10 bases between the germline ends. Germline lookup yields CDR1 SNHLY and CDR2 FYNNEI. CDR3 length equals 13 residues. CDR3: CASRETVTDTQYF. The CDR3 nucleotides are TGTGCCAGCAGGGAGACAGTTACAGATACGCAGTATTTT.

The V and J genes are TRBV5-4 and TRBJ2-1, with 9 positions matching TRBD1. This CDR3 contains 16 residues. Looked up from germline, CDR1 is SGHNT and CDR2 is YYREEE (reference sequence). V was pared by 4 bases and J by 6 bases, with 11 bases of the junction left unmatched. For the CDR3, the DNA is TGTGCCAGCAGCCAAGCCGGGACAGGGCCAAGCAATGAGCAGTTCTTC. Its protein product is CASSQAGTGPSNEQFF.

The J gene is TRBJ2-7, the V gene TRBV4-2; D may be TRBD1 (6 bases). This CDR3 has 16 amino acids. V dropped 4 bases and J dropped 3 bases, with 19 bases sitting between them. Germline V gives CDR1 LGHNA, CDR2 YNFKEQ. In DNA form, the CDR3 reads TGTGCCAGCAGCCCAGGGGAGTGGCTAGGGAGCTACGAGCAGTACTTC. This encodes CASSPGEWLGSYEQYF.

This clone was counted a few times. V gene TRBV6-5 combines with J gene TRBJ2-7; D may be TRBD2 (6 bases). The CDR3 runs to 13 residues. From germline, CDR1 is MNHEY and CDR2 SVGAGI. V was clipped by 0 bases and J by 7 bases, with 10 bases between them. Written as DNA, the CDR3 is TGTGCCAGCAGTTACTCCGGGGGTTGGGAGCAGTACTTC. As protein: CASSYSGGWEQYF.

The rearrangement joins TRBV4-3 to TRBJ1-2; D remains unclear. Germline V gene data show CDR1 as LGHNA and CDR2 as YSLEER. The CDR3 contains 14 residues. Between the trimmed V and J ends, which lost 3 bases and 1 base, there was a span of 9 bases. CDR3 nucleotide sequence: TGCGCCAGCAGCCACCTGACAAGTAACTATGGCTACACCTTC. This gives the protein CASSHLTSNYGYTF.

V usage is TRBV29-1 and J usage is TRBJ1-4; 12 bases map to TRBD1. There are 16 residues in the CDR3. In germline, CDR1 is SQVTM, CDR2 ANQGSEA. Trimming cost V 0 bases and J 11 bases; bases outside gene matches: 10. The CDR3 spells CSVEEERDRGRGKLFF. The CDR3 DNA reads as TGCAGCGTTGAAGAAGAGAGGGACAGGGGGCGAGGGAAACTGTTTTTT.

The J gene is TRBJ2-3, the V gene TRBV2; the D gene is possibly TRBD2 (5 bases). The V gene lost 11 bases and the J gene lost 0 bases, with 18 bases spanning the gap. The CDR3 totals 15 residues. CDR1 and CDR2 (germline): SNHLY, FYNNEI. CDR3: CAFSGFFGSTDTQYF. The CDR3 DNA sequence: TGTGCCTTCAGCGGTTTCTTCGGAAGCACAGATACGCAGTATTTT.

This chain connects TRBV2 to TRBJ2-7; perhaps TRBD2 as D (6 bases). Germline CDR1 reads SNHLY; CDR2 reads FYNNEI. CDR3 size: 16 residues. The V end lost 6 bases, the J end lost 5 bases, and 23 bases lay between the germline ends. The CDR3 DNA follows: TGTGCCAGCAGCGGAAGGCCAGGGAGGCCGATTGACGAGCAGTACTTC. The encoded protein is CASSGRPGRPIDEQYF.

This clone showed up just once. The chain carries TRBV10-3 and TRBJ2-3, with 12 bases lining up with TRBD1. CDR3 length equals 19 residues. Germline V gives CDR1 ENHRY, CDR2 SYGVKD. The trim removed 7 bases at V and 2 bases at J, leaving 16 bases unmatched. The CDR3 region has the DNA TGTGCCATCAAACAGCCGGCCGGGACAGGGGGCAAAAACACAGATACGCAGTATTTT. It translates to CAIKQPAGTGGKNTDTQYF.

The chain employs TRBV11-2 and TRBJ2-7; 7 bases match TRBD1. The CDR3 totals 18 residues. V lost 1 base to trimming and J lost 2 bases; unmatched junction nucleotides: 14. Germline values: CDR1 SGHAT, CDR2 FQNNGV. Here the CDR3 reads CASSLVGDRAPITYEQYF. For the CDR3, the DNA is TGTGCCAGCAGCTTAGTGGGTGACAGGGCCCCGATTACCTACGAGCAGTACTTC.

This chain connects TRBV9 to TRBJ2-7; TRBD1 might be the D (6 bases). The V end lost 4 bases, the J end lost 5 bases, and 16 bases lay between the germline ends. The CDR3 runs 14 residues. Looked up from germline, CDR1 is SGDLS and CDR2 is YYNGEE. Here the CDR3 reads CASSLTTGSNEQYF. CDR3 coding DNA: TGTGCCAGCAGCCTAACGACAGGCTCGAACGAGCAGTACTTC.

The genes are TRBV7-6 and TRBJ2-2; 7 bases are shared with TRBD1. V lost 5 bases, J lost 0 bases, and 6 bases stayed unmatched. The CDR3 runs 16 residues. Germline V gene sequence: CDR1 SGHVS, CDR2 FNYEAQ. In DNA, the CDR3 is TGTGCCAGCAGCCAAGGACAGGACGCGAACACCGGGGAGCTGTTTTTT. It is translated as CASSQGQDANTGELFF.

V usage is TRBV30 and J usage is TRBJ2-1; D is unresolved. The CDR3 has 13 residues. Germline-derived CDR1 and CDR2 are GTSNPN and SVGIG (reference sequence). The V gene lost 2 bases and the J gene lost 7 bases, with 12 bases spanning the gap. CDR3 in amino acids: CAWSPLDGNEQFF. CDR3 DNA sequence: TGTGCCTGGAGTCCCCTAGACGGTAATGAGCAGTTCTTC.

This chain links TRBV6-5 with TRBJ2-1, with D possibly matching TRBD2 (6 bases). Trimming removed 7 bases at V and 2 bases at J, with 12 bases between. Germline lookup yields CDR1 MNHEY and CDR2 SVGAGI. The CDR3 length is 14 residues. The CDR3: CASKPGLTYNEQFF. The CDR3 coding sequence is TGTGCCAGCAAACCGGGACTCACCTACAATGAGCAGTTCTTC.

The V gene is TRBV30, the J gene TRBJ2-7; 9 bases fit TRBD1. Germline CDR1 and CDR2: GTSNPN and SVGIG (reference sequence). The CDR3 is 13 residues long. V gave up 6 bases and J gave up 2 bases; unmatched junction bases: 5. The DNA of the CDR3 is TGTGCCTGTGGACAGGGGCCCCCCTACGAGCAGTACTTC. Protein: CACGQGPPYEQYF.

The V and J genes are TRBV5-1 and TRBJ2-5; D call uncertain. V lost 3 bases and J lost 1, with 13 bases in between. The CDR3 is made up of 15 amino acids. The germline V gene encodes CDR1 SGHRS and CDR2 YFSETQ. The CDR3 spells CASSSGVHSQETQYF. As DNA, the CDR3 is TGCGCCAGCAGCTCTGGTGTCCACTCCCAAGAGACCCAGTACTTC.

The chain combines TRBV5-1 with TRBJ1-6, with 10 bases that match TRBD1. Germline trimming cut 6 bases from V and 9 bases from J; bases unmatched to any gene: 9. The CDR3 covers 15 residues. From germline, CDR1 is SGHRS and CDR2 YFSETQ. CDR3 in amino acids: CASTRGQGDSSPLHF. The CDR3 DNA reads as TGCGCCAGCACCCGCGGACAGGGGGATAGTTCACCCCTCCACTTT.

This clone was seen more than once but under ten times. The gene calls are TRBV19 and TRBJ1-2; D is possibly TRBD1 (5 bases). This CDR3 has 12 amino acids. Germline CDR1 and CDR2: LNHDA and SQIVND (reference sequence). V lost 3 bases, J lost 8 bases, and 10 bases lay in between. The chain's CDR3 is CASSISGFGYTF. As DNA, the CDR3 is TGTGCCAGTAGTATCTCAGGGTTCGGCTACACCTTC. Using reference TRBV19 and TRBJ1-2 for the parts outside the CDR3, the full variable domain is DGGITQSPKYLFRKEGQNVTLSCEQNLNHDAMYWYRQDPGQGLRLIYYSQIVNDFQKGDIAEGYSVSREKKESFPLTVTSAQKNPTAFYLCASSISGFGYTFGSGTRLTVV.

This clone turned up a few times. This chain uses TRBV6-1 with TRBJ1-3; weak D call: TRBD1 (6 bases). Germline V gene data show CDR1 as MNHNS and CDR2 as SASEGT. Deletions cut 8 bases from V and 0 bases from J, with 11 bases between. This CDR3 has 14 amino acids. CDR3 coding DNA: TGTGCCAGCGGCTGGGACAACTCTGGAAACACCATATATTTT. This codes for CASGWDNSGNTIYF.

The chain employs TRBV30 and TRBJ2-1; D perhaps matches TRBD2 (5 bases). The CDR3 extends over 15 amino acids. V lost 2 bases and J lost 8, with 19 bases in between. Looked up from germline, CDR1 is GTSNPN and CDR2 is SVGIG (reference sequence). CDR3 in amino acids: CAWSTPTGSNDEQFF. The CDR3 nucleotides read TGTGCCTGGAGTACCCCCACGGGGAGCAACGATGAGCAGTTCTTC.

The CDR3 bases are TGTGCCAGCAGTTTATTTGGGACAGGGCAAAACAATGAGCAGTTCTTC. Translation gives CASSLFGTGQNNEQFF. V is TRBV28 and J is TRBJ2-1, with 9 bases identical to TRBD1. The CDR3 is made up of 16 amino acids. V trimming: 1 base; J trimming: 5 bases; junction bases outside the gene matches: 6. Looked up from germline, CDR1 is MDHEN and CDR2 is SYDVKM.

V usage is TRBV18 and J usage is TRBJ1-6; D might be TRBD1 (6 bases). The V and J ends lost 1 base and 10 bases respectively, with 17 bases between them. The CDR3 consists of 16 residues. Germline CDR1 reads KGHSH; CDR2 reads LQKENI. The CDR3 region is CASSPRHREKGSPLHF. CDR3 nucleotide sequence: TGTGCCAGCTCACCACGCCACAGGGAAAAGGGGTCACCCCTCCACTTT.

This sequence joins TRBV7-2 and TRBJ2-1; perhaps TRBD2 as D (6 bases). CDR3 length equals 15 residues. Trimming removed 3 bases from V and 7 bases from J, with 16 bases in between. The germline CDR1 and CDR2 sequences are SGHTA and FQGNSA. CDR3 residues: CASSFRDSLTNEQFF. Written as DNA, the CDR3 is TGTGCCAGCAGCTTCCGGGACTCCCTCACTAATGAGCAGTTCTTC.

V usage is TRBV5-4 and J usage is TRBJ1-2; maybe TRBD1 (6 bases). Germline CDR1 reads SGHNT; CDR2 reads YYREEE (reference sequence). There are 16 residues in the CDR3. V was clipped by 4 bases and J by 2 bases, with 18 bases between them. The CDR3 nucleotides read TGTGCCAGCAGCCCACAACAGGGACGGATGAACTATGGCTACACCTTC. It encodes CASSPQQGRMNYGYTF.